The T cell receptor beta chain under discussion was sequenced for a study of blood T cell repertoires in COVID-19. Turning to the study itself: Researchers got acute and convalescent COVID-19 samples from the United States, Italy and Spain. The analysed material was cDNA or gDNA that came from T cells, B-cell-depleted T cells, or PBMCs.

The cohort comprised adults aged roughly 18 to 95 years residing in some 24 US areas. This CDR3 contains 14 residues. The ends were cut back, 6 bases at V and 10 bases at J, with 16 bases in the middle. CDR1 is SNHLY, CDR2 FYNNEI, per germline. This clone was observed a few times. TCRdb keeps only in-frame clones here, not all; method: immunoSEQ multiplex PCR. Here the sample spans some 140,000 clones, roughly four fifths being singletons. The clonotype originates from a man aged 25-45 years who had recovered from COVID-19. The sample was PBMCs or T cells enriched from blood (not recorded which). The chain employs TRBV2 and TRBJ1-6; D may be TRBD1 (6 bases). The CDR3 loop reads CASSETGRGSPLHF. DNA for the CDR3: TGTGCCAGCAGCGAAACAGGGAGAGGCTCACCCCTCCACTTT.